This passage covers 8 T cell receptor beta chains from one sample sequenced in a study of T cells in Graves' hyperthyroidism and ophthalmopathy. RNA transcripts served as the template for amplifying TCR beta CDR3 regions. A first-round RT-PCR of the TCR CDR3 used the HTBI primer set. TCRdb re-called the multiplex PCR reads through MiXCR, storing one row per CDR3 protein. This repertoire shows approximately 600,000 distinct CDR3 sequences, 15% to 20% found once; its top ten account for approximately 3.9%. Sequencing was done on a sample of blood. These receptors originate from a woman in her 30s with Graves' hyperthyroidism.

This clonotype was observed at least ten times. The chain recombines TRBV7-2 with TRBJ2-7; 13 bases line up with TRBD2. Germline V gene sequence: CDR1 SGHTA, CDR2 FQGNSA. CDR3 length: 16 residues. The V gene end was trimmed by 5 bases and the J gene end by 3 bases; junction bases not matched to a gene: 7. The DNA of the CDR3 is TGTGCCAGCAGCCTAACAGGACTAGCGGGAGACTACGAGCAGTACTTC. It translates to CASSLTGLAGDYEQYF.

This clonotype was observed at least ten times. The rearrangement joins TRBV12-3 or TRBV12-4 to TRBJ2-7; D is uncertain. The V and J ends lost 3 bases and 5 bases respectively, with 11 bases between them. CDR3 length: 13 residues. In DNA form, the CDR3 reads TGTGCCAGCAGTTTGGTAGCAAACAACGAGCAGTACTTC. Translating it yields CASSLVANNEQYF.

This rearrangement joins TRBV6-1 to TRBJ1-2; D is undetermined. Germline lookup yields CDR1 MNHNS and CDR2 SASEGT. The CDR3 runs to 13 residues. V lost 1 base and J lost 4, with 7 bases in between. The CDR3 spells CASSEGSSYGYTF. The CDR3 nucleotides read TGTGCCAGCAGTGAAGGTTCGTCCTATGGCTACACCTTC.

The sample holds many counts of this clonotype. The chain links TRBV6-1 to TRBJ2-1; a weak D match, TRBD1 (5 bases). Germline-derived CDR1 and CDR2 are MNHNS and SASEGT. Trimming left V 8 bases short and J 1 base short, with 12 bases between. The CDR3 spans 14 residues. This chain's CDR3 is CASELAGSYNEQFF. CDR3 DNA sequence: TGTGCCAGCGAGTTGGCAGGGTCCTACAATGAGCAGTTCTTC.

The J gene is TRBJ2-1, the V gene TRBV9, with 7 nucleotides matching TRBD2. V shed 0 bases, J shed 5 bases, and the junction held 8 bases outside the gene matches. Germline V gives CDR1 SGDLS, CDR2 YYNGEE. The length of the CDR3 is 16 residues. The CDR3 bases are TGTGCCAGCAGCGTAGGGAGGCGGGAGACAGACAATGAGCAGTTCTTC. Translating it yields CASSVGRRETDNEQFF.

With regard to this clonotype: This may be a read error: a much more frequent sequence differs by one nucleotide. As DNA, the CDR3 is TGTGCCAGCAGTCGTAGCGGGAGCTTCTACGGGCAGTACTTC. This sequence encodes CASSRSGSFYGQYF. This chain links TRBV13 with TRBJ2-7, with 9 bases fitting TRBD2. The CDR3 totals 14 residues. The germline CDR1 and CDR2 sequences are PRHDT and FYEKMQ (reference sequence).

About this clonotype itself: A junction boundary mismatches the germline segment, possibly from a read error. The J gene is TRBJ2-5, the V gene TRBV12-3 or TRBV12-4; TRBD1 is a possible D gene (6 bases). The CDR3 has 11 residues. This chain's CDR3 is CATSPGAQTYF. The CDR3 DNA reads TGTGCCACCAGTCCAGGGGCCCAAACGTACTTC.

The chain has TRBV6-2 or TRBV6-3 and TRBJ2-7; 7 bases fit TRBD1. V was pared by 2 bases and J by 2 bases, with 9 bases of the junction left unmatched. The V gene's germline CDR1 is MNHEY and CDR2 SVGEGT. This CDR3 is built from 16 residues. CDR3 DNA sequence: TGTGCCAGCAGTTACATCACAGGGGATTCTGCCTACGAGCAGTACTTC. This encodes CASSYITGDSAYEQYF.